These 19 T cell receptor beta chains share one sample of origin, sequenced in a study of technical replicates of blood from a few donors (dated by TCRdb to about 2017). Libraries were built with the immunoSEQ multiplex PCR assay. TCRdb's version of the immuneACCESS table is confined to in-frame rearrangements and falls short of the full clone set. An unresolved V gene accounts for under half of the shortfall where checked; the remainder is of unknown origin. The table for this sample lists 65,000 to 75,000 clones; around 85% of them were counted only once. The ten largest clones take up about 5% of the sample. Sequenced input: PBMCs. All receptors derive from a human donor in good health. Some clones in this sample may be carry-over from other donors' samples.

The DNA for the CDR3 is TGCGCCAGCAGCCAGGCCCATCAGGGCTACGAGCAGTACTTC. Translated, it gives CASSQAHQGYEQYF. This chain joins TRBV4-3 and TRBJ2-7; a possible D gene is TRBD1 (5 bases). The CDR3 has 14 amino acids. Trimming removed 3 bases from V and 3 bases from J, with 12 bases in between. The germline CDR1 and CDR2 sequences are LGHNA and YSLEER.

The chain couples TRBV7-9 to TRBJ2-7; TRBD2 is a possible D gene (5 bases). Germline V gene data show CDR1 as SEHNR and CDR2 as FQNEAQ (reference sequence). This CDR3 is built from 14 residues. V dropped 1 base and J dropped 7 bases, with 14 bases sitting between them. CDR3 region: CASSLGGGRREQYF. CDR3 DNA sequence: TGTGCCAGCAGCTTAGGCGGAGGACGACGGGAGCAGTACTTC.

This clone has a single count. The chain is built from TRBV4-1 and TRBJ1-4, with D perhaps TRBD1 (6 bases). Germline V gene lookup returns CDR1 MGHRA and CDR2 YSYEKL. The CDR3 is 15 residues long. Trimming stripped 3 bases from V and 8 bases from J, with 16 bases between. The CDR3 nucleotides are TGCGCCAGCAGCCAGTTACAGGGTTTTGGGGAAAAACTGTTTTTT. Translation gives CASSQLQGFGEKLFF.

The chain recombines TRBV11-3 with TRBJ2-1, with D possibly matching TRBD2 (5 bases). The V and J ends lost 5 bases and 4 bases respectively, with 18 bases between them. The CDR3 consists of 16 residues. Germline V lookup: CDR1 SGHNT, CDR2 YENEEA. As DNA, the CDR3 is TGTGCCAGCAGCCCAGGAGCGGCCCTTAGGTACAATGAGCAGTTCTTC. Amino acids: CASSPGAALRYNEQFF.

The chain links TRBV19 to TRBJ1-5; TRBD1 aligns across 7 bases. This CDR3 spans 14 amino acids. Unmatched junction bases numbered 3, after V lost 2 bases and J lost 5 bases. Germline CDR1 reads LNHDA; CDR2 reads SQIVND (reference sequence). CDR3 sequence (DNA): TGTGCCAGTAGTATACAGGGGGTGGATCAGCCCCAGCATTTT. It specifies CASSIQGVDQPQHF.

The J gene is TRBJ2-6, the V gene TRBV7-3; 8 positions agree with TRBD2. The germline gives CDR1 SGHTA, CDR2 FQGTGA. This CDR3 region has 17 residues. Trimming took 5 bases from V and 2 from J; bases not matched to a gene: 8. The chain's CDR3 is CASSTTSGIPGANVLTF. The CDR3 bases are TGTGCCAGCAGCACTACTAGCGGAATACCTGGGGCCAACGTCCTGACTTTC.

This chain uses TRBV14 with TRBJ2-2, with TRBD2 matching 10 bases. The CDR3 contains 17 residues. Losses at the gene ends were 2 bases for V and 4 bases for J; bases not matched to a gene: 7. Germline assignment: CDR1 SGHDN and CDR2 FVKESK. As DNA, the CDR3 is TGTGCCAGCAGCCAATTCAGCGGGAGGGCTGGCACCGGGGAGCTGTTTTTT. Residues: CASSQFSGRAGTGELFF.

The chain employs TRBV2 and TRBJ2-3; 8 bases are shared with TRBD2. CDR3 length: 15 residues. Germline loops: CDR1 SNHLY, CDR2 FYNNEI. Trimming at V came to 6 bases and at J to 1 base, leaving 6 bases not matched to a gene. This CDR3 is CASRERGTGTDTQYF. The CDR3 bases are TGTGCCAGCAGGGAGCGGGGGACCGGCACAGATACGCAGTATTTT.

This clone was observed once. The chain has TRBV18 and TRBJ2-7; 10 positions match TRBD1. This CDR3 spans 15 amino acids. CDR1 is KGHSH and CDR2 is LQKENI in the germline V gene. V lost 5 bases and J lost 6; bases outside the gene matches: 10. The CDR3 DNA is TGTGCCAGCTCAGGACCGGGACAGGGGCTCGGCGAGCAGTACTTC. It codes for CASSGPGQGLGEQYF.

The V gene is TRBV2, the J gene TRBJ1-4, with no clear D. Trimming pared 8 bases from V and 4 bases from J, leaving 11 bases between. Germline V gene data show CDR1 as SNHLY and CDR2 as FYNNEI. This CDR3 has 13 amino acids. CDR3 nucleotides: TGTGCCAGCGATCGGGGAAATAATGAAAAACTGTTTTTT. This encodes CASDRGNNEKLFF.

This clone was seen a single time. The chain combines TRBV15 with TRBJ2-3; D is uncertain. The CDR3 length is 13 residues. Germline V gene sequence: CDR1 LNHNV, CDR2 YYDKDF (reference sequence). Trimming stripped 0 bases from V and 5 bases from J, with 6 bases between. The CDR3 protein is CATSRDTRDTQYF. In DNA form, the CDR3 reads TGTGCCACCAGCAGAGATACGCGAGATACGCAGTATTTT.

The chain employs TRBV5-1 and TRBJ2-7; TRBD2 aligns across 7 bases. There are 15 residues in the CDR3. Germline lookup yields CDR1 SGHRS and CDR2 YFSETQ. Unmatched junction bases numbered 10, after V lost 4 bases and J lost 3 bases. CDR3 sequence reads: CASSRDTSEIYEQYF. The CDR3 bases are TGCGCCAGCAGCAGAGACACTAGCGAGATCTACGAGCAGTACTTC. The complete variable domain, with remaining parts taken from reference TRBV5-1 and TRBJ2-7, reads KAGVTQTPRYLIKTRGQQVTLSCSPISGHRSVSWYQQTPGQGLQFLFEYFSETQRNKGNFPGRFSGRQFSNSRSEMNVSTLELGDSALYLCASSRDTSEIYEQYFGPGTRLTVT.

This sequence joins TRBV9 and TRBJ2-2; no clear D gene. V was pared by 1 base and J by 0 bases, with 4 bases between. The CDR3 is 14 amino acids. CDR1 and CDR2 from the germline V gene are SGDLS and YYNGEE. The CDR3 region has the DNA TGTGCCAGCAGCGTAAATACGAACACCGGGGAGCTGTTTTTT. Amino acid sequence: CASSVNTNTGELFF.

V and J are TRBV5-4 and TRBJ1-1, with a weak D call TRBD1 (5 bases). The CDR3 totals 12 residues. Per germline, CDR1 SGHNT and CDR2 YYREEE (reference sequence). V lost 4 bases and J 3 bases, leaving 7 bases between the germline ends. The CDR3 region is CASSIRDTEAFF. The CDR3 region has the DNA TGTGCCAGCAGCATCAGGGACACTGAAGCTTTCTTT.

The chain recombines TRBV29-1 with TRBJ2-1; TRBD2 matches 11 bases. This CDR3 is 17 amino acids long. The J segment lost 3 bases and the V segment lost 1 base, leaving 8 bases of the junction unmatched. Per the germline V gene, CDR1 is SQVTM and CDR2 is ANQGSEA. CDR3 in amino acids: CSVEGSGGALIYNEQFF. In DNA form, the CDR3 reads TGCAGCGTTGAAGGTAGCGGGGGGGCATTGATCTACAATGAGCAGTTCTTC.

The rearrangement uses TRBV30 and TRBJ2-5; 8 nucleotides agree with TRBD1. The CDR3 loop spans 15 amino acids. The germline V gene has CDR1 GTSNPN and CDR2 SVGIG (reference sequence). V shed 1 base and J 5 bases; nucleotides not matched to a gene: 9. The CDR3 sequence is CAWSDRTGSEETQYF. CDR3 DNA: TGTGCCTGGAGTGACCGGACAGGGAGTGAGGAGACCCAGTACTTC.

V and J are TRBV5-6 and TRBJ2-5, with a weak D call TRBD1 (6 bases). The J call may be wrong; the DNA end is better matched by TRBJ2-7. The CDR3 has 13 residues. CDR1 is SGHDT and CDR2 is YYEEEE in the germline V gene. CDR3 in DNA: TGTGCCAGCAGCCGCGACAGGAACTACGAGCAGTACTTC. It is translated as CASSRDRNYEQYF.

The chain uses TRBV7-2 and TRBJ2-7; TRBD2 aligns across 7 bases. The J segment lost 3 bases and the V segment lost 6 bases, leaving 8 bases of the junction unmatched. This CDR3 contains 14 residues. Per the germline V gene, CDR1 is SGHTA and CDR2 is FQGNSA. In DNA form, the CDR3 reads TGTGCCAGCAGGGCTGGGCGGGGGAGCTACGAGCAGTACTTC. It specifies CASRAGRGSYEQYF.

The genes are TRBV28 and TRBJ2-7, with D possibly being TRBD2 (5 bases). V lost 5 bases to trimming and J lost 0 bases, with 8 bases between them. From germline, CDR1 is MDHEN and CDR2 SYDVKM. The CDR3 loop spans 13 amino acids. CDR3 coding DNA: TGTGCCAGCAGTCCGGGGAGCTCCTACGAGCAGTACTTC. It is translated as CASSPGSSYEQYF. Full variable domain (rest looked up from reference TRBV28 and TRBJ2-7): DVKVTQSSRYLVKRTGEKVFLECVQDMDHENMFWYRQDPGLGLRLIYFSYDVKMKEKGDIPEGYSVSREKKERFSLILESASTNQTSMYLCASSPGSSYEQYFGPGTRLTVT.